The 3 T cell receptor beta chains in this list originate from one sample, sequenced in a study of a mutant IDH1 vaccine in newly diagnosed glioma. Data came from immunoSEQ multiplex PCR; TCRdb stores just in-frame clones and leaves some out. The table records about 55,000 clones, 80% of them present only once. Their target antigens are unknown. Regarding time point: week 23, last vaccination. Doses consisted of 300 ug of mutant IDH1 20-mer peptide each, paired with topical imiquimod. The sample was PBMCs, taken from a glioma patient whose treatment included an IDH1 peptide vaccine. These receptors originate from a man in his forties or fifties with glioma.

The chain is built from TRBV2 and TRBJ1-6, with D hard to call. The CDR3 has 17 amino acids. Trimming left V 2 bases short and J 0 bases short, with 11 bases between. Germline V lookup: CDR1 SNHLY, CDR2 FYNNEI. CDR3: CASSEWHGSSYNSPLHF. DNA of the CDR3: TGTGCCAGCAGTGAATGGCATGGGAGCTCCTATAATTCACCCCTCCACTTT.

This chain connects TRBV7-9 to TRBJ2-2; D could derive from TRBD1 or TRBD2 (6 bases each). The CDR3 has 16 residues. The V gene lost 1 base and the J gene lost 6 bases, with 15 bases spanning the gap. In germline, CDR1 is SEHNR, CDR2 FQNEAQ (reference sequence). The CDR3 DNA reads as TGTGCCAGCAGCTTAGAGGGGGGCTCTATCCCCGGGGAGCTGTTTTTT. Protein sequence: CASSLEGGSIPGELFF.

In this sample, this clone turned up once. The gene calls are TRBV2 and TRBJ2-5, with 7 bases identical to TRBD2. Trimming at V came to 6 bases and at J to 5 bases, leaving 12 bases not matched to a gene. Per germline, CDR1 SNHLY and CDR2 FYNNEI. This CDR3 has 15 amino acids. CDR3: CASRARAGVMETQYF. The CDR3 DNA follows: TGTGCCAGCAGGGCTCGGGCGGGGGTGATGGAGACCCAGTACTTC.